The T cell receptor (beta chain) described here comes from a study of T cells in localized non-small cell lung cancer. Profiled with immunoSEQ multiplex PCR; TCRdb holds only in-frame clones, not every one. The profile shows 35,000 or so clones, 88% of them singletons. Deletions cut 5 bases from V and 1 base from J, with 3 bases between. CDR1 is SGHAT and CDR2 is FQNNGV in the germline V gene. The CDR3 spans 12 residues. The chain recombines TRBV11-2 with TRBJ2-1; D unclear. Source: peripheral blood, taken before any cancer treatment. The source is a woman between 40 and 69 years old with stage I lung adenocarcinoma. In DNA, the CDR3 is TGTGCCAGCAGCGTATCCTACAATGAGCAGTTCTTC. Translation gives CASSVSYNEQFF.